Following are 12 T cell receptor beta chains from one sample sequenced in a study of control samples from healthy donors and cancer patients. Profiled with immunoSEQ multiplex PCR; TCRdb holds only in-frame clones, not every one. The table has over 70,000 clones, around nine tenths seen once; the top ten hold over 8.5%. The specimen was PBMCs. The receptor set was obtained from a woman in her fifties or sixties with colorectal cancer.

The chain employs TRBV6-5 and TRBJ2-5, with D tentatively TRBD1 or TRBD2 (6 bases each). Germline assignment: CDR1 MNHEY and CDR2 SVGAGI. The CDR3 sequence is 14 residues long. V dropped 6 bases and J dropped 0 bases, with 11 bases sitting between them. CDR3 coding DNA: TGTGCCAGCAGCAAACGGGGGCACCAAGAGACCCAGTACTTC. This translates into CASSKRGHQETQYF.

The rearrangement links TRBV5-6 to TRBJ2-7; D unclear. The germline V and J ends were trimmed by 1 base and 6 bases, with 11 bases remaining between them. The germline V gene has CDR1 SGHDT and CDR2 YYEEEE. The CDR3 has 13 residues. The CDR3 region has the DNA TGTGCCAGCAGCTTGATTCTAGAACGCGAGCAGTACGTC. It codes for CASSLILEREQYV.

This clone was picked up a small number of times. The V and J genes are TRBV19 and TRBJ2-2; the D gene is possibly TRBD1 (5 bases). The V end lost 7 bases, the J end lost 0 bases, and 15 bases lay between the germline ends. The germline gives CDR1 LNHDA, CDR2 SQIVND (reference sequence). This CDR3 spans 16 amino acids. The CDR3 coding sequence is TGTGCCAGTACCCCGTTGGACACCGCGAACACCGGGGAGCTGTTTTTT. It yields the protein CASTPLDTANTGELFF. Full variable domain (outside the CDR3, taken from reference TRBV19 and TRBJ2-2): DGGITQSPKYLFRKEGQNVTLSCEQNLNHDAMYWYRQDPGQGLRLIYYSQIVNDFQKGDIAEGYSVSREKKESFPLTVTSAQKNPTAFYLCASTPLDTANTGELFFGEGSRLTVL.

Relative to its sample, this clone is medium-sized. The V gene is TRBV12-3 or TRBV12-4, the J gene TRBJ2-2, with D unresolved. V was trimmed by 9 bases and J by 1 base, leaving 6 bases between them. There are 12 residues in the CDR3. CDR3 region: CARAGNTGELFF. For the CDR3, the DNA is TGTGCCAGGGCAGGGAACACCGGGGAGCTGTTTTTT.

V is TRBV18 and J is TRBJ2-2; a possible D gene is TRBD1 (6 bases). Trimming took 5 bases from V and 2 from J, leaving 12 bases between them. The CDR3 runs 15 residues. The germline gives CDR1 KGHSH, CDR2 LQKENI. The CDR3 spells CASSTGQANTGELFF. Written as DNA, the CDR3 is TGTGCCAGCTCAACAGGGCAGGCCAACACCGGGGAGCTGTTTTTT.

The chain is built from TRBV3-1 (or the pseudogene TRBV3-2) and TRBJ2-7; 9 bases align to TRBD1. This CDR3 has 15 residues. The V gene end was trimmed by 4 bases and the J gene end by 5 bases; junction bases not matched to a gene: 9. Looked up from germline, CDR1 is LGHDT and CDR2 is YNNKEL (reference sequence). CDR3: CASSRFPGQGNEQYV. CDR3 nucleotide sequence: TGTGCCAGCAGCCGTTTTCCGGGACAGGGAAACGAGCAGTACGTC.

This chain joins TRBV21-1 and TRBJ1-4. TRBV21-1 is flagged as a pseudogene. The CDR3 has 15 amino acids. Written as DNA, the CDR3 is TGTGCCAGCAACCATACCGGGTCTAAACATGAAAAACTGTTTTTT. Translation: CASNHTGSKHEKLFF.

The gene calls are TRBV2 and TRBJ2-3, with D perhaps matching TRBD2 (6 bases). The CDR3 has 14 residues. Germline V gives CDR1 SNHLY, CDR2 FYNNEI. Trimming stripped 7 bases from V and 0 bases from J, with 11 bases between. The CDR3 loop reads CASKAGPSTDTQYF. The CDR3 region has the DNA TGTGCCAGCAAGGCGGGACCAAGCACAGATACGCAGTATTTT.

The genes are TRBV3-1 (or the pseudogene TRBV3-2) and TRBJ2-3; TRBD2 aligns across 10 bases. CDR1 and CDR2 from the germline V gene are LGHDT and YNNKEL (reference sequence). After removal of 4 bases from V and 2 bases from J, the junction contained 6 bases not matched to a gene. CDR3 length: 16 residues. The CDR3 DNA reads TGTGCCAGCAGCCCTTGGACTAGCGGACTCACAGATACGCAGTATTTT. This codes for CASSPWTSGLTDTQYF.

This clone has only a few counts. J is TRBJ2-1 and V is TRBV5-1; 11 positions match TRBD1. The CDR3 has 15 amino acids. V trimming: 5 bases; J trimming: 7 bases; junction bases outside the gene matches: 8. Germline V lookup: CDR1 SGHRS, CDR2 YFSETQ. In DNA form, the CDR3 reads TGCGCCAGCAGAACCGGGACAGGGGGATCTAATGAGCAGTTCTTC. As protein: CASRTGTGGSNEQFF. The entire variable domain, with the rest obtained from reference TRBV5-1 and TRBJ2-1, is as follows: KAGVTQTPRYLIKTRGQQVTLSCSPISGHRSVSWYQQTPGQGLQFLFEYFSETQRNKGNFPGRFSGRQFSNSRSEMNVSTLELGDSALYLCASRTGTGGSNEQFFGPGTRLTVL.

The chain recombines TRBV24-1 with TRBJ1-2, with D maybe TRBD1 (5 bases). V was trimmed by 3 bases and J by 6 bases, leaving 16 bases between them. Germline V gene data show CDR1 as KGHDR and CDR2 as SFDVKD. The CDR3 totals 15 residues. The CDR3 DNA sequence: TGTGCCACCAGTGATCCCAGGGACCGAGGCCATGGCTACACCTTC. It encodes CATSDPRDRGHGYTF.

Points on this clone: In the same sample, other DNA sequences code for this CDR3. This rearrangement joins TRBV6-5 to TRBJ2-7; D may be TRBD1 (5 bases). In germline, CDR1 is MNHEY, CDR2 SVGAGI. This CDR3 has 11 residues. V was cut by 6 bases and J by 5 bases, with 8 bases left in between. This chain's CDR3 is CASRLGDEQYV. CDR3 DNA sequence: TGTGCCAGCAGGTTAGGGGACGAGCAGTACGTC.